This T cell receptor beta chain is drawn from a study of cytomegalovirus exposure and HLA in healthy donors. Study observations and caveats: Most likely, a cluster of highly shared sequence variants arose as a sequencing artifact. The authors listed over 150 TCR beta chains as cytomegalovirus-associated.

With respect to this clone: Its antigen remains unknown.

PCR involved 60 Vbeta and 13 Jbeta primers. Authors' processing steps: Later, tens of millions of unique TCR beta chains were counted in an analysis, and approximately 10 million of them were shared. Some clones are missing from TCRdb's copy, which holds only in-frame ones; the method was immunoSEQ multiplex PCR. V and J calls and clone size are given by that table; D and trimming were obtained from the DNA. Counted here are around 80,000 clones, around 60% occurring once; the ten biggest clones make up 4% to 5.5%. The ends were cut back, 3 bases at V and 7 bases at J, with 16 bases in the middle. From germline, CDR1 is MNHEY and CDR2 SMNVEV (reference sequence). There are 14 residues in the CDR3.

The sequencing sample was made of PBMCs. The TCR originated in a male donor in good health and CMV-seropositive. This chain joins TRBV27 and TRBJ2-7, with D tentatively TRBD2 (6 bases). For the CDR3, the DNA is TGTGCCAGCAGTTTTGCGACTAGTGCTGGGGAGCAGTACTTC. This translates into CASSFATSAGEQYF.